A selection of T cell receptor beta chains follows, all from one sample in a study of blood T cell repertoires in COVID-19. Method: immunoSEQ multiplex PCR; TCRdb's copy keeps in-frame clones and lacks some. The sample lists 200,000 to 300,000 clones, approximately 86% occurring once. Sequencing was carried out using peripheral blood. Receptor source: a human donor in a cohort sampled during active COVID-19. Each CDR3 is given without its conserved first and last residue. Size is omitted from some rows. Given values are once, few, many or a class for expanded clones.

abundance: .
v_gene: TRBV11-2
CDR3aa: ASSLDPRTVPGNTIY

abundance: .
v_gene: TRBV3-1/TRBV3-2
CDR3aa: ASSQDRYNEQF

abundance: .
v_gene: TRBV4-2
CDR3aa: ASSQVGTGGLFYNEQF

abundance: .
v_gene: TRBV7-2
CDR3aa: ASSNPSGANYGYT

abundance: .
v_gene: TRBV7-9
CDR3aa: ASSSDRQGRYEQY

abundance: once
v_gene: TRBV25-1
CDR3aa: ASSEGGETQY

abundance: .
v_gene: TRBV18
CDR3aa: ASSETGTSQETQY

abundance: .
v_gene: TRBV6-2/TRBV6-3
CDR3aa: ASSFRLSSYNEQF

abundance: .
v_gene: TRBV29-1
CDR3aa: SVALGLVADTQY

abundance: .
v_gene: TRBV18
CDR3aa: ASSPGQGNTIY

abundance: few
v_gene: TRBV28
CDR3aa: ASSLSFHEQF

abundance: .
v_gene: TRBV7-3
CDR3aa: ASGERNSPLH

abundance: .
v_gene: TRBV5-1
CDR3aa: ASSSPGQITDTQY

abundance: once
v_gene: TRBV28
CDR3aa: ASRPGVLGNQPQH

abundance: .
v_gene: TRBV19
CDR3aa: ASSISGTGPLYEQY

abundance: .
v_gene: TRBV6-2/TRBV6-3
CDR3aa: ASSALLAAGETQY

abundance: .
v_gene: TRBV11-2
CDR3aa: ASSARGSGEQY

abundance: .
v_gene: TRBV5-1
CDR3aa: ASSFDRENPSYEQY

abundance: .
v_gene: TRBV5-4
CDR3aa: ASSIRGGAPDTQY

abundance: .
v_gene: TRBV30
CDR3aa: AWSVISRGGNTIY

abundance: .
v_gene: TRBV3-1/TRBV3-2
CDR3aa: ASSQEGQNYGYT

abundance: few
v_gene: TRBV18
CDR3aa: ASSNRGLVNEQY

abundance: .
v_gene: TRBV7-8
CDR3aa: ASSFQRSANTGELF

abundance: once
v_gene: TRBV6-5
CDR3aa: ASSSRTVLYYGYT

abundance: .
v_gene: TRBV5-6
CDR3aa: ASSLGQDGQPQH

abundance: .
v_gene: TRBV5-1
CDR3aa: ASSLGLAGNTGELF

abundance: .
v_gene: TRBV4-1
CDR3aa: ASSQALTDTQY

abundance: .
v_gene: TRBV9
CDR3aa: ASSPPPRTSGRSDTQY